This T cell receptor (beta chain) was captured in a study of control samples from healthy donors and cancer patients. V gave up 0 bases and J gave up 8 bases, with 11 bases separating them. This CDR3 is 13 amino acids long. CDR1 and CDR2 (germline): SGHRS, YFSETQ. Here immunoSEQ multiplex PCR was the method, and the copy in TCRdb shows in-frame clones only, minus some. In the table there are 60,000 to 75,000 clones, about 89% of which are singletons. What was sequenced was PBMCs. This sequence joins TRBV5-1 and TRBJ1-1; D ambiguous. This receptor was taken from a woman aged 45-60 years with head and neck cancer. CDR3 sequence reads: CASSLEGQLEAFF. CDR3 coding DNA: TGCGCCAGCAGCTTGGAGGGCCAGCTAGAAGCTTTCTTT. Full variable domain (missing parts from reference TRBV5-1 and TRBJ1-1): KAGVTQTPRYLIKTRGQQVTLSCSPISGHRSVSWYQQTPGQGLQFLFEYFSETQRNKGNFPGRFSGRQFSNSRSEMNVSTLELGDSALYLCASSLEGQLEAFFGQGTRLTVV.